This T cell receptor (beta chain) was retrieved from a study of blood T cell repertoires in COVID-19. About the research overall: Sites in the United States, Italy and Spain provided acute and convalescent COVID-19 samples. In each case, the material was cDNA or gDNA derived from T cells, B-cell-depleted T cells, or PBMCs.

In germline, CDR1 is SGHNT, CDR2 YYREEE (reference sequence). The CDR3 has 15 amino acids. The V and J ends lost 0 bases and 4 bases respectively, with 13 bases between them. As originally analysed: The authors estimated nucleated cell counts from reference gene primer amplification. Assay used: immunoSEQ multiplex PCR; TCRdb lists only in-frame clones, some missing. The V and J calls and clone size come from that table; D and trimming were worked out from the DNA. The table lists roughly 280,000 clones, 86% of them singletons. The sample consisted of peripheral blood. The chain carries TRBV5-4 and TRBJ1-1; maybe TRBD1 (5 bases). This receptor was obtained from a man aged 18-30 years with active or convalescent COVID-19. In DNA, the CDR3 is TGTGCCAGCAGCTTGGCCTTAACTCAGGGCACTGAAGCTTTCTTT. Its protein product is CASSLALTQGTEAFF. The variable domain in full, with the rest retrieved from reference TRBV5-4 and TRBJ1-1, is ETGVTQSPTHLIKTRGQQVTLRCSSQSGHNTVSWYQQALGQGPQFIFQYYREEENGRGNFPPRFSGLQFPNYSSELNVNALELDDSALYLCASSLALTQGTEAFFGQGTRLTVV.